This TCR beta chain was captured by sequencing in a study of T cell responses to AZD1222 COVID-19 vaccine. Whole-study findings and limits: Donors, mostly white British, included more females; clonal diversity was possibly underestimated.

Notes on this clone: Its antigen is currently unknown.

The repertoire was sequenced with immunoSEQ multiplex PCR; TCRdb's copy has only in-frame clones and lacks some. Of more than 85,000 clones in the sample, approximately 86% were seen once. The CDR3 runs to 13 residues. V was trimmed by 2 bases and J by 3 bases, leaving 7 bases between them. The sequence derives from an adult in good health. The rearrangement uses TRBV12-3 or TRBV12-4 and TRBJ1-2, with D unresolved. The sample consisted of peripheral blood, taken on day 0 of MenACWY control vaccination. CDR3 coding DNA: TGTGCCAGCAGTTTACCTGGCGACTATGGCTACACCTTC. It codes for CASSLPGDYGYTF.